This TCR beta chain derives from a study of cytomegalovirus exposure and HLA in healthy donors. Whole-study results and caveats: In an earlier analysis, in 620 or so donors, most V segments appeared productive either ~90% or ~30% of the time.

Vbeta (60) and Jbeta (13) primers were used in the PCR. Assay used: immunoSEQ multiplex PCR; TCRdb lists only in-frame clones, some missing. This table holds nearly 110,000 clones, roughly 80% found once. As to this clone: Its specificity is not known.

This CDR3 has 14 amino acids. J lost 6 bases, V lost 6 bases, and 2 bases had no gene match. Germline CDR1 reads SQVTM; CDR2 reads ANQGSEA. This clonotype was sampled from a man between 25 and 39 years old in good health and CMV-seronegative. Specimen: PBMCs. The rearrangement links TRBV29-1 to TRBJ2-2, with 15 bases aligning to TRBD2. CDR3 sequence reads: CSVGLAGGAGELFF. CDR3 nucleotide sequence: TGCAGCGTGGGACTAGCGGGAGGTGCCGGGGAGCTGTTTTTT.